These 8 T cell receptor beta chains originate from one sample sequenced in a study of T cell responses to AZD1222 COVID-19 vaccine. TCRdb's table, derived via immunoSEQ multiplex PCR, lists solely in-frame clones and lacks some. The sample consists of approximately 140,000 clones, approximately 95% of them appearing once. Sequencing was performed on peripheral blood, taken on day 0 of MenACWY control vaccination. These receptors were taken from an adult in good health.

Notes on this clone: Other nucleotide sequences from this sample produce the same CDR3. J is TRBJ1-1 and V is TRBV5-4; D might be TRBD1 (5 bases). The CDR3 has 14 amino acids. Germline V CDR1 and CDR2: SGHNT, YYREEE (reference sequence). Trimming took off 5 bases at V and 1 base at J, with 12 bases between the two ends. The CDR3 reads CASRPGTENTEAFF. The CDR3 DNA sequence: TGTGCCAGCAGGCCCGGGACCGAGAACACTGAAGCTTTCTTT.

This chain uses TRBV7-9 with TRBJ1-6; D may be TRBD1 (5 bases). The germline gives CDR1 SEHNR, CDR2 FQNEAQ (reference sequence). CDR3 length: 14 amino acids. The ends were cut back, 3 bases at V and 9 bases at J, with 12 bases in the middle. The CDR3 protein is CASSFGGESSPLHF. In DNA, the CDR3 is TGTGCCAGCAGCTTCGGAGGGGAGAGTTCACCCCTCCACTTT.

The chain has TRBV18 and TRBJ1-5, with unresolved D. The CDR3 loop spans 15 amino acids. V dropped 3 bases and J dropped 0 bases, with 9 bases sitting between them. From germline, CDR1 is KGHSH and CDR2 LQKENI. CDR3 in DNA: TGTGCCAGCTCACCGATGGGAAATAGCAATCAGCCCCAGCATTTT. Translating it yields CASSPMGNSNQPQHF.

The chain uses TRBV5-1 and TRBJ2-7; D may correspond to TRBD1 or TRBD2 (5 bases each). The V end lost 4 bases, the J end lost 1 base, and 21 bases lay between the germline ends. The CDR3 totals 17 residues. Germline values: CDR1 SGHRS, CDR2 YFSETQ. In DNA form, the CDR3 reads TGCGCCAGCAGCACTGGGGTCGTAGGGGACGTATCCTACGAGCAGTACTTC. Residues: CASSTGVVGDVSYEQYF.

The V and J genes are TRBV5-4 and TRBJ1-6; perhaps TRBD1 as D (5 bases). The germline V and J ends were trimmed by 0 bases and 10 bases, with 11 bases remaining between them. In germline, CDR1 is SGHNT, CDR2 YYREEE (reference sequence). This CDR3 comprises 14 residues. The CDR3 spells CASSLVGDGSPLHF. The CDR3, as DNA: TGTGCCAGCAGCTTGGTAGGGGATGGCTCACCCCTCCACTTT.

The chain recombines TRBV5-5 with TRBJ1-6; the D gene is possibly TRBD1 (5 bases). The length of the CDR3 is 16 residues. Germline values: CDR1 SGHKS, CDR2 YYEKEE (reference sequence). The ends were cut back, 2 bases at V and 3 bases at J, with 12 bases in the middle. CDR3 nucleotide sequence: TGTGCCAGCAGCTTTGGGTGGGGCGGCTATAATTCACCCCTCCACTTT. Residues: CASSFGWGGYNSPLHF.

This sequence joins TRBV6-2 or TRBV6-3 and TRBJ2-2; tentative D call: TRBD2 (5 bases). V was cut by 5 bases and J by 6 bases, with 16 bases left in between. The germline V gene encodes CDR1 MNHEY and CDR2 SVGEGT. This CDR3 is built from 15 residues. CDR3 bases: TGTGCCAGCAGTAGCCGGGAAGCAGTGGCCGGGGAGCTGTTTTTT. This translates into CASSSREAVAGELFF.

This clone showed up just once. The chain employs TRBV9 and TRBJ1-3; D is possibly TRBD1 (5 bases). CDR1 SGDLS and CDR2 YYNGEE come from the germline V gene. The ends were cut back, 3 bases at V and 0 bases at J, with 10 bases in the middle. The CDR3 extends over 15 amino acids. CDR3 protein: CASSAGRSSGNTIYF. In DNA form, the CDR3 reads TGTGCCAGCAGCGCGGGACGGAGCTCTGGAAACACCATATATTTT.